The clone carrying this TCR beta chain occurred a few times. Its antigen is not identified. The record originates from a study of T-cell memory formation after mild COVID-19. Points from the study as a whole: Second-wave clones with a day 37 peak had unconfirmed SARS-CoV-2 specificity. Memory sampled before infection contained some responding clones, suggesting cross-reactive memory joined. While clones contracting from day 15 to 85 were balanced between CD4 and CD8, later expanders leaned CD4+.

Each CDR3 protein is one row after TCRdb ran MiXCR on the 5' RACE reads. The data contain 300,000 to 400,000 distinct CDR3 sequences, roughly 15% of them singletons. V lost 3 bases and J 7 bases, leaving 13 bases between the germline ends. This CDR3 spans 13 amino acids. Per germline, CDR1 DFQATT and CDR2 SNEGSKA (reference sequence). The rearrangement joins TRBV20-1 to TRBJ1-5; D call uncertain. The clonotype was recovered from a man between 18 and 35 years old who had mild COVID-19 (a few samples of this study predate the infection). Cell type and time point are not known. The specimen sequenced was PBMCs or a T cell subset sorted from them (not recorded which). In DNA form, the CDR3 reads TGCAGTGCTAGTAGGCCACTAATGCAGCCCCAGCATTTT. Encoded protein: CSASRPLMQPQHF.